This T cell receptor beta chain was sequenced in a study of technical replicates of blood from a handful of donors. This clone was seen a single time. Only in-frame clones appear in the TCRdb table, and some are missing; sequencing was by immunoSEQ multiplex PCR. The profile covers fewer than 90,000 clones, with 85% to 95% appearing a single time and roughly 0.23% taken by the ten largest. Per germline, CDR1 SNHLY and CDR2 FYNNEI. Unmatched junction bases numbered 11, after V lost 5 bases and J lost 8 bases. This CDR3 region has 15 residues. The TCR sequence derives from a human donor in good health. The sample comprised T cells isolated from PBMCs. V and J are TRBV2 and TRBJ1-4; the match to TRBD1 covers 7 bases. The CDR3 loop is CASSPTGATREKLFF. CDR3 DNA: TGTGCCAGCAGTCCAACAGGGGCAACTAGAGAAAAACTGTTTTTT.